This record looks at one TCR beta chain sequence and its context. Its specificity is not known. The entry originates in a study of beta chain features in type 1 diabetes. General study findings and limits: People with Type 1 diabetes carried modestly yet significantly shorter TCRB CDR3s in all four CD4+ subsets. Patients showed naive, central memory and Treg TCRB repertoires that appeared more similar than those of healthy donors. A pattern of fewer insertions and more deletions at VDJ junctions was seen in type 1 diabetes patients. In patients and controls equally, PCR might favor templates that are shorter.

Trimming took 4 bases from V and 7 from J; bases not matched to a gene: 10. Germline-derived CDR1 and CDR2 are SGHDN and FVKESK. The CDR3 totals 17 residues. The sequenced template was cDNA made from the entire isolated RNA. Using immunoSEQ multiplex PCR, the repertoire was profiled, and TCRdb retains in-frame clones only, with some absent. The data show around 360,000 clones, roughly 12% seen once. Sorted cells reached over 95% purity in every population. The material sequenced was naive CD4+ T cells from blood. The chain couples TRBV14 to TRBJ1-6, with 10 bases fitting TRBD1. The clonotype was recovered from a woman aged 18-30 years with type 1 diabetes. The CDR3: CASSRGTGEYRNSPLHF. In nucleotides, the CDR3 is TGTGCCAGCAGCCGGGGGACAGGGGAATATCGGAATTCACCCCTCCACTTT.